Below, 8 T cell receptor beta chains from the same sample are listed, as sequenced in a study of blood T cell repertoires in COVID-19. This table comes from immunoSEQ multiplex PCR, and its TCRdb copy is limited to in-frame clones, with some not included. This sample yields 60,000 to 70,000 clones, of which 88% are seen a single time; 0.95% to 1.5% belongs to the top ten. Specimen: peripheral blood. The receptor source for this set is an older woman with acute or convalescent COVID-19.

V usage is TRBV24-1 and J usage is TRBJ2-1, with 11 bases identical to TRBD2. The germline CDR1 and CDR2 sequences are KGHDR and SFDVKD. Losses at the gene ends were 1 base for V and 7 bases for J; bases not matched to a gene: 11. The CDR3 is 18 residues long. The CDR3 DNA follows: TGTGCCACCAGTGATTTCATTTTACTAGCGGGAGAGGATAATGAGCAGTTCTTC. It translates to CATSDFILLAGEDNEQFF.

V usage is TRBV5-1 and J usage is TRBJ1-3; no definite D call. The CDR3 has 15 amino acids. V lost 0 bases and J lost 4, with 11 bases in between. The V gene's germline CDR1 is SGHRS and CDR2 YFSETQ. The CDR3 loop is CASSLAGSRGNTIYF. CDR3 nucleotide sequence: TGCGCCAGCAGCTTGGCAGGTTCACGCGGAAACACCATATATTTT.

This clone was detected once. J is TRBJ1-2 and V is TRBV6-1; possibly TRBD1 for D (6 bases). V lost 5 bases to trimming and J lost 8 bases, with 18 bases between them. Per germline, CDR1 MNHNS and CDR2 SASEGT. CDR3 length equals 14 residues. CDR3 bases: TGTGCCAGCAGTCCACCCGGGCAGGGGCAAGGCTACACCTTC. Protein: CASSPPGQGQGYTF.

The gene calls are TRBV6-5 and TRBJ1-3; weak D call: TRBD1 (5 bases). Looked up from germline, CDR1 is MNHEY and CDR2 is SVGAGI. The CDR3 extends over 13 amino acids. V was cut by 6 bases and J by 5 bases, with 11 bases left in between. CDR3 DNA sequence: TGTGCCAGCAGGAGCGGGGCCCGAAACACCATATATTTT. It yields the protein CASRSGARNTIYF.

CDR3 in DNA: TGTGCCAGCCGAGGACAGGGGAGGGACACCGGGGAGCTGTTTTTT. It specifies CASRGQGRDTGELFF. This chain joins TRBV6-5 and TRBJ2-2; 9 bases map to TRBD1. This CDR3 spans 15 amino acids. Germline V lookup: CDR1 MNHEY, CDR2 SVGAGI. J gave up 3 bases and V 8 bases, and 7 bases lay outside the gene matches.

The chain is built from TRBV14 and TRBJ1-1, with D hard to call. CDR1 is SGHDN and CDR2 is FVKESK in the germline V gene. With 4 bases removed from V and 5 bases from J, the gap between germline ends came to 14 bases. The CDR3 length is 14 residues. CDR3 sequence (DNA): TGTGCCAGCAGCCCCCAAACCCGGCGGACTGAAGCTTTCTTT. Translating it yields CASSPQTRRTEAFF.

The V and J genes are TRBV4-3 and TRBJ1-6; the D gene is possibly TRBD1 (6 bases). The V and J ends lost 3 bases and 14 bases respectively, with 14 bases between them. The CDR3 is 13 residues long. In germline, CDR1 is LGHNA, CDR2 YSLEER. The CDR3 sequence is CASSQDQGWSLHF. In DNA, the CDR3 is TGCGCCAGCAGCCAGGACCAGGGGTGGTCCCTCCACTTT.

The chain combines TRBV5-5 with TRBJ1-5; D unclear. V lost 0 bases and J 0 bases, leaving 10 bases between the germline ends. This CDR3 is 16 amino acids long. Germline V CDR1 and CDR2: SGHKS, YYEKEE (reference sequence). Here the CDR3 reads CASSLGPAYSNQPQHF. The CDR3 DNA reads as TGTGCCAGCAGCTTGGGCCCCGCCTATAGCAATCAGCCCCAGCATTTT.